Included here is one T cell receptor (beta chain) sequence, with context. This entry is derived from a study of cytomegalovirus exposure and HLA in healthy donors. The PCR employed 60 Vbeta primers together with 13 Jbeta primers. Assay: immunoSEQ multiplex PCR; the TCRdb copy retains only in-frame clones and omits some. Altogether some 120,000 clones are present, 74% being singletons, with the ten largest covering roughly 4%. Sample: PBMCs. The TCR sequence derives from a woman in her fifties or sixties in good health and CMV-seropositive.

The CDR3 spells CASSLGGSGNTIYF. Here the CDR3 DNA reads TGTGCCAGCAGCTTGGGAGGCTCTGGAAACACCATATATTTT. This chain connects TRBV7-2 to TRBJ1-3; no clear D. V dropped 3 bases and J dropped 0 bases, with 6 bases sitting between them. Per the germline V gene, CDR1 is SGHTA and CDR2 is FQGNSA. The CDR3 totals 14 residues.